This record looks at one T cell receptor beta chain sequence and its context. Its target is not known. The source of the sample is a study of graft-versus-host responses after intestinal transplantation. Study summary: Tacrolimus plus steroids were given to all recipients for about 3 years, preceded by anti-thymocyte globulin induction. Study-wide points: Recipient marrow harbored GvH clones, some of which surfaced first in ileum or blood. Allograft graft-versus-host to host-versus-graft clonal ratios ran high in patients with graft-donor T cell macrochimerism.

Data came from immunoSEQ multiplex PCR; TCRdb stores just in-frame clones and leaves some out. In the table there are some 140,000 clones, roughly nine tenths of which are singletons. The germline V gene encodes CDR1 MNHEY and CDR2 SVGAGI. The V end lost 5 bases, the J end lost 5 bases, and 12 bases lay between the germline ends. The CDR3 runs 13 residues. This rearrangement joins TRBV6-5 to TRBJ2-5, with D uncertain. This clonotype was sampled from a human donor who received an intestinal transplant. The starting material was unstimulated CD4+ T cells sorted from spleen or lymph node cells, obtained before intestinal transplant. This CDR3 reads CASSPTFQETQYF. CDR3 DNA: TGTGCCAGCAGTCCAACATTCCAGGAGACCCAGTACTTC.